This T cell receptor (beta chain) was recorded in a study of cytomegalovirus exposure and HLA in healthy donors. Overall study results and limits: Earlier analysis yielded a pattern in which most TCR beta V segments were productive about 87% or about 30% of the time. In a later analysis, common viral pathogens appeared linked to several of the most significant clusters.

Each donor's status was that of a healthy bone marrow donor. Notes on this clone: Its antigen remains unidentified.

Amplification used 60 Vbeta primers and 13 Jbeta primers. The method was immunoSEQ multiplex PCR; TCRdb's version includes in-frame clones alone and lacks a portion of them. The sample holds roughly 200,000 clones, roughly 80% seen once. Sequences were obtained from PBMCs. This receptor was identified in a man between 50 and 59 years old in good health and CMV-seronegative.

The CDR3 sequence is CASLAGPYEQYF. Written as DNA, the CDR3 is TGTGCCAGCCTAGCGGGACCGTACGAGCAGTACTTC. The chain couples TRBV21-1 to TRBJ2-7; the table's D call TRBD2 went unverified against the DNA. TRBV21-1 counts as a pseudogene. The CDR3 has 12 amino acids.